Detailed here is one T cell receptor (beta chain). The antigen is not known. Trimming took off 5 bases at V and 6 bases at J, with 8 bases between the two ends. CDR1 is SEHNR and CDR2 is FQNEAQ in the germline V gene (reference sequence). The CDR3 consists of 11 residues. This entry is derived from a study of graft-versus-host responses after intestinal transplantation. Study at large: Isolated intestinal, liver-intestinal, or multivisceral transplants had been given to the recipients. For two to four years after anti-thymocyte globulin induction, all recipients took tacrolimus and steroids.

Points from the study as a whole: There were GvH clones found in recipient marrow, and some of them appeared first in ileum or blood. Early post-transplant falls in HvG clones accompanied the peak levels of circulating GvH clones.

Assay used: immunoSEQ multiplex PCR; TCRdb lists only in-frame clones, some missing. The sample holds more than 65,000 clones, less than 95% seen once. The TCR originated in a human donor who received an intestinal transplant. Sample: unstimulated CD8+ T cells sorted from spleen or lymph node cells, taken before intestinal transplant. The chain is built from TRBV7-9 and TRBJ2-7; D gene ambiguous. Here the CDR3 reads CASSPVGEQYF. In DNA, the CDR3 is TGTGCCAGCAGCCCGGTCGGCGAGCAGTACTTC.